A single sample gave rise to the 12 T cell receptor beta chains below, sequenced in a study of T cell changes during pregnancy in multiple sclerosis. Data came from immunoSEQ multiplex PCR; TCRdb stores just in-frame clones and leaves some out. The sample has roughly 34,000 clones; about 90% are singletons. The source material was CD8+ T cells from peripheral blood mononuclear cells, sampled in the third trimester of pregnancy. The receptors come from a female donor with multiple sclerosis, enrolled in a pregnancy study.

CDR3 in DNA: TGCGCCAGCAGCCCGACGACAGGGAACTCCTACGAGCAGTACTTC. It translates to CASSPTTGNSYEQYF. The chain carries TRBV4-3 and TRBJ2-7; 7 bases fit TRBD1. V was pared by 4 bases and J by 0 bases, with 6 bases of the junction left unmatched. Germline-derived CDR1 and CDR2 are LGHNA and YSLEER. The CDR3 length is 15 residues.

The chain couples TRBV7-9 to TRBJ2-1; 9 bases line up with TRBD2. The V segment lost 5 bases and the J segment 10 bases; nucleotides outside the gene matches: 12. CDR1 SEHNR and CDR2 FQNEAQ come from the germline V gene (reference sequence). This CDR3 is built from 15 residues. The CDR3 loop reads CASSPPGGGALEQFF. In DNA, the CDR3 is TGTGCCAGCAGCCCCCCAGGCGGGGGGGCCCTGGAGCAGTTCTTC. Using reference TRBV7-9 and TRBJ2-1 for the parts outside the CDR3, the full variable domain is DTGVSQNPRHKITKRGQNVTFRCDPISEHNRLYWYRQTLGQGPEFLTYFQNEAQLEKSRLLSDRFSAERPKGSFSTLEIQRTEQGDSAMYLCASSPPGGGALEQFFGPGTRLTVL.

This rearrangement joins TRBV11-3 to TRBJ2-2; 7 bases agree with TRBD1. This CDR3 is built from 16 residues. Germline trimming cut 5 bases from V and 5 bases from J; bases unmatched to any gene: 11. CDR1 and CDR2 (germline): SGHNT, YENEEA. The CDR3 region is CASSPGVEGATGELFF. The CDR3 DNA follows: TGTGCCAGCAGCCCCGGGGTCGAGGGGGCGACCGGGGAGCTGTTTTTT. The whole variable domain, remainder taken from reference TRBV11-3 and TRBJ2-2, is EAGVVQSPRYKIIEKKQPVAFWCNPISGHNTLYWYLQNLGQGPELLIRYENEEAVDDSQLPKDRFSAERLKGVDSTLKIQPAELGDSAVYLCASSPGVEGATGELFFGEGSRLTVL.

CDR3 sequence reads: CASSLLSGGYNNEQFF. CDR3 coding DNA: TGTGCCAGCAGCTTACTGAGCGGGGGGTATAACAATGAGCAGTTCTTC. This chain uses TRBV7-3 with TRBJ2-1; 9 nucleotides line up with TRBD2. CDR3 length: 16 amino acids. Germline values: CDR1 SGHTA, CDR2 FQGTGA. After removal of 2 bases from V and 5 bases from J, the junction contained 7 bases not matched to a gene.

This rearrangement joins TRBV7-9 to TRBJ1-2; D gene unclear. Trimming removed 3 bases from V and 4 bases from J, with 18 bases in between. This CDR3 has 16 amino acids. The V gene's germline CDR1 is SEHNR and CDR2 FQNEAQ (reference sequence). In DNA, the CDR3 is TGTGCCAGCAGCTTGAAGGACTTCCCGCGGGGCTATGGCTACACCTTC. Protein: CASSLKDFPRGYGYTF.

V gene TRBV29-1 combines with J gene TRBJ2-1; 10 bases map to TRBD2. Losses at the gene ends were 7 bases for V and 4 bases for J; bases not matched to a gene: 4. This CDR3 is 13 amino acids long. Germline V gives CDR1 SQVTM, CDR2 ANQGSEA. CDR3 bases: TGCAGCGGAAAACTAGCGGGGTACAATGAGCAGTTCTTC. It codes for CSGKLAGYNEQFF.

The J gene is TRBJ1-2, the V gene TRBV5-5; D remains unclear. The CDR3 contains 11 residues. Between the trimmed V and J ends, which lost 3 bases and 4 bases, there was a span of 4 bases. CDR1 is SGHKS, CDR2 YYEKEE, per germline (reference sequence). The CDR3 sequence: CASSSIYGYTF. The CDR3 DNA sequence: TGTGCCAGCAGCTCTATCTATGGCTACACCTTC.

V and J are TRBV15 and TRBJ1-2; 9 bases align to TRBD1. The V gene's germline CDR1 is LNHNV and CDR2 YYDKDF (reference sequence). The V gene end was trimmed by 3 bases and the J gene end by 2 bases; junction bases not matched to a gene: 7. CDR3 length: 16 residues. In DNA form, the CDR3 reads TGTGCCACCAGCAGTTTCCCCGGGACAGGGAACTATGGCTACACCTTC. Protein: CATSSFPGTGNYGYTF.

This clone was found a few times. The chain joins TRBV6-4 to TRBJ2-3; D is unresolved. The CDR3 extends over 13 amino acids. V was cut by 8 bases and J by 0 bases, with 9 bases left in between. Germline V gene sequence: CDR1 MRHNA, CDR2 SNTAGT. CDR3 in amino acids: CASAEYSTDTQYF. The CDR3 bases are TGTGCCAGCGCGGAGTATAGCACAGATACGCAGTATTTT.

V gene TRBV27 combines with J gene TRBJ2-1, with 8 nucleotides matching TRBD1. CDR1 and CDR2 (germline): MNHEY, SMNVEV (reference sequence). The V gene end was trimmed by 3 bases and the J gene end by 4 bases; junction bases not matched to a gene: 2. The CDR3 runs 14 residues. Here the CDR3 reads CASSFRTGYNEQFF. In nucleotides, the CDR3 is TGTGCCAGCAGTTTCAGGACAGGGTACAATGAGCAGTTCTTC.

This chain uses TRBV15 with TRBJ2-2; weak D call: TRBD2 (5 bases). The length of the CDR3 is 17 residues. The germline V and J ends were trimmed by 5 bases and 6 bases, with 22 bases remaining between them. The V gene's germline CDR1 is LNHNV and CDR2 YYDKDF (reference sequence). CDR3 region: CATSALEGPSYPGELFF. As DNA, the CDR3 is TGTGCCACCAGCGCCCTCGAGGGTCCTTCCTATCCCGGGGAGCTGTTTTTT.

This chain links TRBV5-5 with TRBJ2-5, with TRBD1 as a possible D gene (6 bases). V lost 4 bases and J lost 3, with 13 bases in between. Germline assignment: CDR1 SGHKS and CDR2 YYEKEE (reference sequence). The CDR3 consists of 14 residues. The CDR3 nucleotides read TGTGCCAGCAGCCCCCGGGACACGAAAGAGACCCAGTACTTC. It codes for CASSPRDTKETQYF.